The clone carrying this TCR beta chain was recorded a few times. The entry originates in a study of cytomegalovirus exposure and HLA in healthy donors. Primers included in the PCR were 60 Vbeta and 13 Jbeta primers. Clones were read by immunoSEQ multiplex PCR, and TCRdb kept only the in-frame ones, dropping some. The data show about 110,000 clones, with about 73% seen just once and around 1.2% held by the top ten. Germline CDR1 is SGHNT and CDR2 is YYREEE (reference sequence). This CDR3 has 15 residues. V trimming: 0 bases; J trimming: 6 bases; junction bases outside the gene matches: 7. Sample: PBMCs. This receptor was identified in a woman in her 30s in good health and CMV-seronegative. The rearrangement uses TRBV5-4 and TRBJ2-3; 7 bases fit TRBD2. The CDR3 bases are TGTGCCAGCAGCTTGGCTAGCGGAGTAATGGATACGCAGTATTTT. Translation gives CASSLASGVMDTQYF.